Listed below are T cell receptor beta chains from one sample, sequenced in a study of cytomegalovirus exposure and HLA in healthy donors. Produced via immunoSEQ multiplex PCR; TCRdb's table is partial and in-frame only. The sample totals some 150,000 clones. The specimen sequenced was PBMCs. Receptors were obtained from a woman in her late teens or twenties in good health and CMV-seronegative. The CDR3 runs from the conserved cysteine through the conserved F or W. A D gene is named only where the DNA matches it firmly.

cdr3_aa: CASSESSDVLGELFF; d_call: NA; v_call: TRBV6-4; j_call: TRBJ2-2
cdr3_aa: CASSRIGDSSNQPQHF; d_call: NA; v_call: TRBV4-2; j_call: TRBJ1-5
cdr3_aa: CASSQEDHRGEKLFF; d_call: TRBD1; v_call: TRBV4-1; j_call: TRBJ1-4
cdr3_aa: CASSFLSDNEQFF; d_call: NA; v_call: TRBV5-1; j_call: TRBJ2-1
cdr3_aa: CASSSVRSGQINEKLFF; d_call: TRBD1; v_call: TRBV11-2; j_call: TRBJ1-4
cdr3_aa: CASSAGLAGANEQYF; d_call: TRBD2; v_call: TRBV27; j_call: NA
cdr3_aa: CASSYTGWGTDTQYF; d_call: NA; v_call: TRBV6-5; j_call: TRBJ2-3
cdr3_aa: CASQSSRGPNQPQHF; d_call: TRBD1; v_call: TRBV6-6; j_call: TRBJ1-5
cdr3_aa: CASSLGQAGFSGYTF; d_call: TRBD1; v_call: TRBV6-5; j_call: TRBJ1-2
cdr3_aa: CAINGGDRVGSPLHF; d_call: TRBD1; v_call: TRBV10-3; j_call: TRBJ1-6
cdr3_aa: CASSKGLPSLYEQYF; d_call: NA; v_call: TRBV19; j_call: TRBJ2-7